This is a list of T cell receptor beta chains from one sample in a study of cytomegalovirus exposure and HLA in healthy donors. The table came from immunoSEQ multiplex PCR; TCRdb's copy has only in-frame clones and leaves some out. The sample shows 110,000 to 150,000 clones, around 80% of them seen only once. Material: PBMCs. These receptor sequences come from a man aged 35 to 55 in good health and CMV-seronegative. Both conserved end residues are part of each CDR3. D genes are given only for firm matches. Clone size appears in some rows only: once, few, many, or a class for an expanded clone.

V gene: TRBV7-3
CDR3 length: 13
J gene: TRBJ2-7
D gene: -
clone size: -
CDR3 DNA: TGTGCCAGCAGCCTTACAGGGTTTGGGGAGCAGTACTTC
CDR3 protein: CASSLTGFGEQYF

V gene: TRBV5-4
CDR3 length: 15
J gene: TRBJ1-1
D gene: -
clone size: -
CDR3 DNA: TGTGCCAGCAGCCCCGGGGGGGCTTTGGACACTGAAGCTTTCTTT
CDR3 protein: CASSPGGALDTEAFF

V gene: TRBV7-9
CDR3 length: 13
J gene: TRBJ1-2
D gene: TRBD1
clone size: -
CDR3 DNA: TGTGCCAGCAGCCCGGGACAGGGGAGTGGCTACACCTTC
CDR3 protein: CASSPGQGSGYTF

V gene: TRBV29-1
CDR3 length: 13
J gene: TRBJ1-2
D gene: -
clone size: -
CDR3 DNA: TGCAGCGCTTCGACAGAGTCTAACTATGGCTACACCTTC
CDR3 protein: CSASTESNYGYTF

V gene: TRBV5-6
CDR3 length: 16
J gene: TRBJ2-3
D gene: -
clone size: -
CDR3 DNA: TGTGCCAGCCTGGGAGGCACCGATTGGGGGGCAGATACGCAGTATTTT
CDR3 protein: CASLGGTDWGADTQYF

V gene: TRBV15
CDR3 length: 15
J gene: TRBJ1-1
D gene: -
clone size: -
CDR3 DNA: TGTGCCACCAGCATAGGGGGAAGTCTGAACACTGAAGCTTTCTTT
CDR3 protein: CATSIGGSLNTEAFF

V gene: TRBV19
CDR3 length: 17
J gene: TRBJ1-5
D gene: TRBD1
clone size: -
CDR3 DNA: TGTGCCAGTAGTATAGAGTGGGGGGACAGTTACAATCAGCCCCAGCATTTT
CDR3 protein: CASSIEWGDSYNQPQHF

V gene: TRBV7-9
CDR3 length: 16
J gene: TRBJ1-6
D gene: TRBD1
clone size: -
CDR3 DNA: TGTGCCAGCAGCCCAACCGGACAGGGTTCCAATTCACCCCTCCACTTT
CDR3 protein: CASSPTGQGSNSPLHF

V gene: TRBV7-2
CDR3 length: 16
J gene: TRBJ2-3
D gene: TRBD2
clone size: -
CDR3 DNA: TGTGCCAGCAGCCCGGGACTAGCGGGGGGCCAAGATACGCAGTATTTT
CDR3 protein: CASSPGLAGGQDTQYF

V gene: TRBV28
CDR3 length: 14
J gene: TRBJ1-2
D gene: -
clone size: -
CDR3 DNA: TGTGCCAGCAGCGGGGGTGGGACCCCCTATGGCTACACCTTC
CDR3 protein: CASSGGGTPYGYTF

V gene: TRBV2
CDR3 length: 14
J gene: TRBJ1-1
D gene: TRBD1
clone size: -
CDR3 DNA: TGTGCCAGCAGGTCCCGACAGGGTGGCACTGAAGCTTTCTTT
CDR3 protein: CASRSRQGGTEAFF

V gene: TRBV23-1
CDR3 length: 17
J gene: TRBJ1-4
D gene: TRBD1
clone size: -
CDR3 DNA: TGCGCCAGCTCCCAATGCGGTTCGGACAGGGAGGGGGAAAAACTGTTTTTT
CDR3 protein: CASSQCGSDREGEKLFF

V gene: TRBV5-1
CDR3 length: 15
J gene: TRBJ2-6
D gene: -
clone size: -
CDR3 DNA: TGCGCCACTTCACAGGGTGCTTCTGGGGCCAACGTCCTGACTTTC
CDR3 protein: CATSQGASGANVLTF

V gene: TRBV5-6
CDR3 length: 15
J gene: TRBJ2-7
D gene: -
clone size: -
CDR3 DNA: TGTGCCAGCAGCTTAACAGGGTGGACCTCCTACGAGCAGTACTTC
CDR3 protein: CASSLTGWTSYEQYF

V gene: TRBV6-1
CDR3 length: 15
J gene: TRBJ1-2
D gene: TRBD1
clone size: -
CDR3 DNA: TGTGCCAGCAAAAAAACCGGGACAGATCTTTATGGCTACACCTTC
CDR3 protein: CASKKTGTDLYGYTF

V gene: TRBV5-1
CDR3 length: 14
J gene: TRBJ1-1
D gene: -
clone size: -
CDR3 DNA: TGCGCCAGCAGTACCGGCGGGAGGGACACTGAAGCTTTCTTT
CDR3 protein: CASSTGGRDTEAFF

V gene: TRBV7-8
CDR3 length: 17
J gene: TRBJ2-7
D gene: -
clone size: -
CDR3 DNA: TGTGCCAGCAGCTTAGCGCAGGATAGCGGACGTATCTACGAGCAGTACTTC
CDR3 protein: CASSLAQDSGRIYEQYF

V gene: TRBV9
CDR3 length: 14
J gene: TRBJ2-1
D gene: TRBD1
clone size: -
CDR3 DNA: TGTGCCAGCAGCACCGGACAGGGCGCGCGCGAGCAGTTCTTC
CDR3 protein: CASSTGQGAREQFF

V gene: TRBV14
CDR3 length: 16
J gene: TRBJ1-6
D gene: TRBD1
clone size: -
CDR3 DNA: TGTGCCAGCAGCCAAGATACCGGGACAGGGGGTTCACCCCTCCACTTT
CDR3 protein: CASSQDTGTGGSPLHF

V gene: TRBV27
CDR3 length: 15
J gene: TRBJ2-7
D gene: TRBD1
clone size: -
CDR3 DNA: TGTGCCAGCAGTTCGCCGGGACAGGGGGCGGGCGAGCAGTACTTC
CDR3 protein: CASSSPGQGAGEQYF

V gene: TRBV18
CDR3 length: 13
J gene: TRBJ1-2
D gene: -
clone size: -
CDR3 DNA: TGTGCCAGCTCACCCGACAGCAACTATGGCTACACCTTC
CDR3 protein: CASSPDSNYGYTF

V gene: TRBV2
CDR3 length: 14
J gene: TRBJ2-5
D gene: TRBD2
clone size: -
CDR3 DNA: TGTGCCAGCAGTGACGATTCGGGGGGAGAGACCCAGTACTTC
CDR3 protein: CASSDDSGGETQYF

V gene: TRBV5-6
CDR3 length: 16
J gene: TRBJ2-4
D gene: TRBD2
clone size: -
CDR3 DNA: TGTGCCAGCAGCTTGGTCGCTAGCGGGGACGAAAGCATTCAGTACTTC
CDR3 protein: CASSLVASGDESIQYF

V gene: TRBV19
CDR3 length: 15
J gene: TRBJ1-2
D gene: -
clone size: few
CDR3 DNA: TGTGCCAGTAGTATCGACAGGCCAGCTAACTATGGCTACACCTTC
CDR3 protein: CASSIDRPANYGYTF

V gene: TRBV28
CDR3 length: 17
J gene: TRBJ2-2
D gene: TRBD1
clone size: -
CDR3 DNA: TGTGCCAGCAGTTCCCGGGACAGGGGCCCCAACACCGGGGAGCTGTTTTTT
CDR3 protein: CASSSRDRGPNTGELFF

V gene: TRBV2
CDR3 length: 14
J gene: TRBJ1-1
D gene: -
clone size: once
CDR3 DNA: TGTGCCAGCAGTCAAACTTCCCCCCGGTCCCGAGCTTTCTTT
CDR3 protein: CASSQTSPRSRAFF